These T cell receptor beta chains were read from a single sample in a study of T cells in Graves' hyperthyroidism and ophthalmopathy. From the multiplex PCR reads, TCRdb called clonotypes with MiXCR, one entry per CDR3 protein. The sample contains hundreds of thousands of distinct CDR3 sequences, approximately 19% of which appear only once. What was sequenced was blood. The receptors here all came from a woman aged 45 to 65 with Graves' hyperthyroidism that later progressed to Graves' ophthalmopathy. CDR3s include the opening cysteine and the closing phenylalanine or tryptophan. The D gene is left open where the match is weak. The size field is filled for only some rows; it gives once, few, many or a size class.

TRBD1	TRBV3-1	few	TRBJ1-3	CASSHRQGAIGNTIYF	TGTGCCAGCAGCCATCGACAGGGGGCAATCGGAAACACCATATATTTT
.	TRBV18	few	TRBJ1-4	CASSSSGTEKLFF	TGTGCCAGCTCTTCCAGTGGGACTGAAAAACTGTTTTTT
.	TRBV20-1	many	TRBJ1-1	CSARVSDTMNTEAFF	TGCAGTGCTAGAGTTTCGGACACTATGAACACTGAAGCTTTCTTT
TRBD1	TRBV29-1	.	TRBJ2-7	CSVTGRQGSSYEQYF	TGCAGCGTTACTGGGCGACAGGGGAGCTCCTACGAGCAGTACTTC
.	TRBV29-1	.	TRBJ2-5	CSVVLETQYF	TGCAGCGTTGTCCTAGAGACCCAGTACTTC
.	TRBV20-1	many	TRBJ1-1	CSASGGTRPSEAFF	TGCAGTGCTAGTGGTGGGACAAGACCTTCTGAAGCTTTCTTT
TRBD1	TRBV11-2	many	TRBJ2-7	CASSSRQGPTGYEQYF	TGTGCCAGCAGCTCCCGACAGGGCCCCACGGGGTACGAGCAGTACTTC
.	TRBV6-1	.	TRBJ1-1	CASRTQPGTEAFF	TGTGCCAGCAGGACTCAACCGGGAACTGAAGCTTTCTTT
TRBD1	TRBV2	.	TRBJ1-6	CASSELGQGNSPLHF	TGTGCCAGCAGTGAACTGGGACAGGGGAATTCACCCCTCCACTTT
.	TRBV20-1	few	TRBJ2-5	CSARGGFETQYF	TGCAGTGCTAGAGGAGGTTTCGAGACCCAGTACTTC
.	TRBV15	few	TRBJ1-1	CATSRDWADLNTEAFF	TGTGCCACCAGCAGAGATTGGGCGGATCTGAACACTGAAGCTTTCTTT
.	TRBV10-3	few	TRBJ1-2	CAIDAGYYGYTF	TGTGCCATCGACGCGGGCTACTATGGCTACACCTTC
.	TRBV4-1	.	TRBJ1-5	CASSQNHREDQPQHF	TGCGCCAGCAGCCAAAATCACAGGGAAGATCAGCCCCAGCATTTT
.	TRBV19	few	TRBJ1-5	CASGLVYRQPQHF	TGTGCCAGCGGCCTGGTCTACAGACAGCCCCAGCATTTT